Listed here is a single T cell receptor (beta chain). Germline CDR1 is SEHNR and CDR2 is FQNEAQ (reference sequence). Trimming took 4 bases from V and 5 from J, leaving 9 bases between them. The CDR3 length is 12 residues. The entry originates in a study of patients and donors after allogeneic stem cell transplantation. Via MiXCR, TCRdb re-called the RT-PCR reads, giving one row per CDR3 protein. The sample yields some 200,000 distinct CDR3 sequences, less than 45% seen once. J is TRBJ2-7 and V is TRBV7-9, with D unresolved. The sample comprised blood, either unsorted or a sorted T cell fraction (not recorded which). The receptor comes from a human donor who was either an allogeneic HSCT recipient or a stem cell or donor lymphocyte infusion donor (not recorded which). It is not recorded whose cells these are; they may come from a transplant donor. In DNA form, the CDR3 reads TGTGCCAGCAGCTCAGCCACTCACGAGCAGTACTTC. Translation gives CASSSATHEQYF.